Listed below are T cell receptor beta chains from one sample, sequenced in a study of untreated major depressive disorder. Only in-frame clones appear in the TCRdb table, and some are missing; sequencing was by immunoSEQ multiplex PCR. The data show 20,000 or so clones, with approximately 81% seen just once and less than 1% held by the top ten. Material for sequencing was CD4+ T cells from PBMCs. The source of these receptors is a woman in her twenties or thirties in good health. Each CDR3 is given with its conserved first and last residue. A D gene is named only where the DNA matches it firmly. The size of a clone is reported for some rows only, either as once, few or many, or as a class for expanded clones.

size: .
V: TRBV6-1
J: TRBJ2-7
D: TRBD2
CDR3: CASSEAFSRGGRAYEQYF
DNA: TGTGCCAGCAGTGAAGCCTTTTCTAGGGGCGGGAGGGCATACGAGCAGTACTTC

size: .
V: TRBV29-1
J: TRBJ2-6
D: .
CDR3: CSVKTSGANVLTF
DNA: TGCAGCGTCAAGACTTCTGGGGCCAACGTCCTGACTTTC

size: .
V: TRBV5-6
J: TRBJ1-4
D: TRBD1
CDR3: CASGPLQGAREKLFF
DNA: TGTGCCAGCGGACCTTTACAGGGGGCGCGGGAAAAACTGTTTTTT

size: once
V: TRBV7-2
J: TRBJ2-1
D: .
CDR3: CASSFAEHSEQFF
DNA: TGTGCCAGCAGCTTCGCCGAGCATAGTGAGCAGTTCTTC

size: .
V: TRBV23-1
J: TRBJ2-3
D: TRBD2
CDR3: CAPRGLSGRPRAQYF
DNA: TGCGCCCCAAGGGGACTAAGCGGGAGGCCCCGGGCGCAGTATTTT

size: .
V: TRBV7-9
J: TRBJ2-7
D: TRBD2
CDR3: CASSLRAPGLAGGNYEQYF
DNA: TGTGCCAGCAGCTTGCGCGCGCCGGGACTAGCGGGAGGGAACTACGAGCAGTACTTC

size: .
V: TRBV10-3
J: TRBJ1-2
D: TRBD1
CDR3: CAISVDRGQGYTF
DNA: TGTGCCATCAGTGTCGACAGGGGGCAAGGCTACACCTTC

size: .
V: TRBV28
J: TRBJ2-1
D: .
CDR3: CASSLSGDEQFF
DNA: TGTGCCAGCAGTTTGTCGGGGGATGAGCAGTTCTTC

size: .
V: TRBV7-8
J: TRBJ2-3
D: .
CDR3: CASSSDPTDTQYF
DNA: TGTGCCAGCAGCTCAGACCCCACAGATACGCAGTATTTT

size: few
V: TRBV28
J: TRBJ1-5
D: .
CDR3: CASSFAGQYQPQHF
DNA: TGTGCCAGCAGTTTCGCCGGACAGTATCAGCCCCAGCATTTT

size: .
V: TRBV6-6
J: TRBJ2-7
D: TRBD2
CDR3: CASSSPGLAVVEQYF
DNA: TGTGCCAGCAGTTCCCCGGGACTAGCTGTCGTCGAGCAGTACTTC

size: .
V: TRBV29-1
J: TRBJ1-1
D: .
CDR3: CSVGTNTEAFF
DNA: TGCAGCGTCGGGACGAACACTGAAGCTTTCTTT

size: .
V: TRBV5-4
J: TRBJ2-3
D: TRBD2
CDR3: CASSLGGLADNTQYF
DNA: TGTGCCAGCAGCTTGGGGGGACTAGCGGATAATACGCAGTATTTT

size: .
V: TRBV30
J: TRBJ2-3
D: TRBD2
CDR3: CAWRPGLAGGTDTQYF
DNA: TGTGCCTGGAGGCCGGGACTAGCGGGTGGCACAGATACGCAGTATTTT

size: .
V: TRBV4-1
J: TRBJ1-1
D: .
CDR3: CASSQPFMNTEAFF
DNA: TGCGCCAGCAGCCAACCGTTCATGAACACTGAAGCTTTCTTT

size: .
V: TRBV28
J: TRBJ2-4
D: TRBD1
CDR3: CASSYRGAQNIQYF
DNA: TGTGCCAGCAGTTACAGGGGCGCCCAAAACATTCAGTACTTC

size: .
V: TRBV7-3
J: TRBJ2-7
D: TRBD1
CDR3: CASSLMGTGHYEQYF
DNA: TGTGCCAGCAGCTTAATGGGGACAGGGCACTACGAGCAGTACTTC

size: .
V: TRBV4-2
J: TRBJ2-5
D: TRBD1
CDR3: CASSQPGQGGETQYF
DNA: TGTGCCAGCAGCCAACCGGGACAGGGGGGAGAGACCCAGTACTTC

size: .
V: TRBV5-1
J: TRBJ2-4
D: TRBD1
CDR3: CASSSDRGHNIQYF
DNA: TGCGCCAGCAGCTCTGACAGGGGTCATAACATTCAGTACTTC

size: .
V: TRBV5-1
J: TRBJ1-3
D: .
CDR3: CARQWTPSGNTIYF
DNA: TGCGCCAGACAATGGACCCCGTCTGGAAACACCATATATTTT

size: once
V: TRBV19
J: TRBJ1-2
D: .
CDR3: CASSKQGLYGYTF
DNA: TGTGCCAGTAGTAAACAGGGTCTCTATGGCTACACCTTC

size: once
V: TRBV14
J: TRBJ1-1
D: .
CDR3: CASSHQWNTEAFF
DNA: TGTGCCAGCAGCCATCAATGGAACACTGAAGCTTTCTTT

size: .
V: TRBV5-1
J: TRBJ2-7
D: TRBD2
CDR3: CASSLLASGDHGEQYF
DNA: TGCGCCAGCAGCTTGTTAGCTAGCGGGGACCACGGAGAGCAGTACTTC

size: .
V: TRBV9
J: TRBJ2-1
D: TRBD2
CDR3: CASSVTGTSGVNEQFF
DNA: TGTGCCAGCAGCGTGACCGGGACTAGCGGGGTCAATGAGCAGTTCTTC

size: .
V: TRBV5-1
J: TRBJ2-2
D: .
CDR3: CASSLEWQTVGELFF
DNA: TGCGCCAGCAGCTTGGAGTGGCAGACGGTCGGGGAGCTGTTTTTT

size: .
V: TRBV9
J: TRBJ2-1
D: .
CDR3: CASSVEGRPGIEQFF
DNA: TGTGCCAGCAGCGTAGAAGGGCGGCCTGGAATTGAGCAGTTCTTC

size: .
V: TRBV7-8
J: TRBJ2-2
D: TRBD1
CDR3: CASSLRGRNTGELFF
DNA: TGTGCCAGCAGCTTAAGGGGGCGTAACACCGGGGAGCTGTTTTTT

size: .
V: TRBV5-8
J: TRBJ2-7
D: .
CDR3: CASSFGVFGEQYF
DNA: TGTGCCAGCAGCTTCGGGGTCTTCGGCGAGCAGTACTTC

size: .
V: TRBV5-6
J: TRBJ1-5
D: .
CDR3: CASSLSDQPQHF
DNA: TGTGCCAGCAGCTTAAGTGATCAGCCCCAGCATTTT

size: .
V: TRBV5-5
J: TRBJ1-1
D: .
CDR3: CASSLFGPMNTEAFF
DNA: TGTGCCAGCAGCTTATTTGGACCTATGAACACTGAAGCTTTCTTT

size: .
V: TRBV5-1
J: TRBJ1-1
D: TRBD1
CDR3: CASSPQGQGEAFF
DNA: TGCGCCAGCAGCCCTCAAGGACAGGGTGAAGCTTTCTTT

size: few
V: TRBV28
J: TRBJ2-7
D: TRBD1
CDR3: CASSSMNRGRDEQYF
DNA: TGTGCCAGCAGTTCAATGAACAGGGGGCGGGACGAGCAGTACTTC

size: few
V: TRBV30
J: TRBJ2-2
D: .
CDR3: CAWTPPGAGELFF
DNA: TGTGCCTGGACCCCTCCCGGGGCCGGGGAGCTGTTTTTT

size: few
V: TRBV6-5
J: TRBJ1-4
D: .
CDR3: CASSYSSGTEKLFF
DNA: TGTGCCAGCAGTTACTCTAGTGGGACTGAAAAACTGTTTTTT

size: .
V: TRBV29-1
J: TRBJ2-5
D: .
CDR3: CSVGSGFQETQYF
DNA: TGCAGCGTTGGTTCTGGGTTCCAAGAGACCCAGTACTTC

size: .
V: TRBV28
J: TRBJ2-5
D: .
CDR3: CASSSGGWGETQYF
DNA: TGTGCCAGCAGTTCGGGCGGGTGGGGCGAGACCCAGTACTTC

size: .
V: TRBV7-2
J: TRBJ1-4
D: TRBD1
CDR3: CASSSYLRGEKLFF
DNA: TGTGCCAGCAGCTCTTATCTCAGGGGGGAAAAACTGTTTTTT

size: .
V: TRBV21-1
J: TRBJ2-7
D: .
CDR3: CASSKEANEQYF
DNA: TGTGCCAGCAGCAAAGAGGCCAACGAGCAGTACTTC

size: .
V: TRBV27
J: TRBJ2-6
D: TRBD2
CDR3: CASSLGGGSGANVLTF
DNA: TGTGCCAGCAGTTTAGGGGGGGGATCTGGGGCCAACGTCCTGACTTTC

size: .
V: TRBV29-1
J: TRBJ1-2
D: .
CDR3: CSVEGSGGLYGYTF
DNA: TGCAGCGTTGAAGGGTCCGGGGGCTTGTATGGCTACACCTTC

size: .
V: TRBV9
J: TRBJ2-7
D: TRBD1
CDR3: CASSVQGASGEQYF
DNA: TGTGCCAGCAGCGTCCAGGGGGCGTCAGGGGAGCAGTACTTC

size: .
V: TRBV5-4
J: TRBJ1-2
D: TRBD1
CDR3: CASSSPGQGGGGYTF
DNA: TGTGCCAGCAGCTCTCCCGGACAGGGCGGGGGTGGCTACACCTTC

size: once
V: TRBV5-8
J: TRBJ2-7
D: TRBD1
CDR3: CASSPTTGTGFVEQYF
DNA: TGTGCCAGCAGCCCGACGACCGGGACAGGGTTCGTCGAGCAGTACTTC

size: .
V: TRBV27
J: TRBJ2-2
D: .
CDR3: CASRSGTLPSGELFF
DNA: TGTGCCAGCAGATCCGGGACTCTTCCTAGCGGGGAGCTGTTTTTT

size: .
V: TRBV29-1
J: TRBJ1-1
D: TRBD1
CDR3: CSVRQGNMNTEAFF
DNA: TGCAGCGTAAGACAGGGGAATATGAACACTGAAGCTTTCTTT

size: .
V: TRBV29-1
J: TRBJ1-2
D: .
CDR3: CSVEGGRTNYGYTF
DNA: TGCAGCGTTGAAGGGGGACGGACTAACTATGGCTACACCTTC

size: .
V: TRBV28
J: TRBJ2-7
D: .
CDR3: CASSPTWADEQYF
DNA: TGTGCCAGCAGTCCAACGTGGGCCGACGAGCAGTACTTC

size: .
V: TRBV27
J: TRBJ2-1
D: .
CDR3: CASGLSGHSSYNEQFF
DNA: TGTGCCAGCGGCCTAAGCGGGCATAGCTCCTACAATGAGCAGTTCTTC

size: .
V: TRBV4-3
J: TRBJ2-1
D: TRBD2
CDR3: CASSHVAGGAYNEQFF
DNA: TGCGCCAGCAGCCATGTAGCGGGAGGGGCCTACAATGAGCAGTTCTTC

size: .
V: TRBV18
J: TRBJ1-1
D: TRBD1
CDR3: CASSPSGQGFTAFF
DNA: TGTGCCAGCTCACCGTCGGGACAGGGGTTCACAGCTTTCTTT

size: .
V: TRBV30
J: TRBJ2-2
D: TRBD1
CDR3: CAWNPQGAFTGELFF
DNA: TGTGCCTGGAACCCCCAGGGGGCGTTCACCGGGGAGCTGTTTTTT

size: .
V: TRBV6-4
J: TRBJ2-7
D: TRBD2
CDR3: CASSDSLGPQTSGLYEQYF
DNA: TGTGCCAGCAGTGACTCGCTGGGCCCCCAAACTAGCGGACTCTACGAGCAGTACTTC

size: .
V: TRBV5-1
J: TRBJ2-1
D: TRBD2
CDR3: CASSSGTSGNDKFF
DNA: TGCGCCAGCAGCTCCGGGACTAGCGGGAATGATAAGTTCTTC

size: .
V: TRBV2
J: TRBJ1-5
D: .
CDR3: CASRVQVGQPQHF
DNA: TGTGCCAGCAGGGTACAGGTTGGCCAGCCCCAGCATTTT

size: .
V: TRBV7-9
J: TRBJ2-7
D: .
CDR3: CASSLTASTLNEQYF
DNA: TGTGCCAGCAGCTTAACAGCATCCACCCTAAACGAGCAGTACTTC

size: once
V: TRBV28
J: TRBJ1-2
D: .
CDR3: CASSWGSYGYTF
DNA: TGTGCCAGCAGTTGGGGCAGCTATGGCTACACCTTC

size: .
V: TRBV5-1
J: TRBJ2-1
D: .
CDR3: CASSPGTQGNAEQFF
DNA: TGCGCCAGCAGCCCCGGGACTCAAGGGAATGCCGAGCAGTTCTTC

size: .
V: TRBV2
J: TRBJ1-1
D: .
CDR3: CASSEEAGSNTEAFF
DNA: TGTGCCAGCAGTGAAGAGGCGGGAAGTAACACTGAAGCTTTCTTT